A selection of T cell receptor beta chains follows, all from one sample in a study of cytomegalovirus exposure and HLA in healthy donors. The protocol was immunoSEQ multiplex PCR, while the TCRdb copy is restricted to in-frame clones and leaves out a portion. In the table there are over 150,000 clones, about 90% of which are singletons. The sequenced sample was PBMCs. These receptors were collected from a man in his late teens or twenties in good health and CMV-seropositive. Both conserved end residues are part of each CDR3. The D gene is left open where the match is weak. Expanded clones get a size class; other rows say once, few or many, or leave the size out.

J: TRBJ2-1; size: NA; V: TRBV2; D: NA; DNA: TGTGCCAGCAGTCAGACTAGGTCCCCAGTAAACAATGAGCAGTTCTTC; CDR3: CASSQTRSPVNNEQFF
J: TRBJ1-2; size: NA; V: TRBV7-9; D: NA; DNA: TGTGCCAGCAGCTTAGCGCTTGCGACAGGCGATGGCTACACCTTC; CDR3: CASSLALATGDGYTF
J: TRBJ2-1; size: NA; V: TRBV28; D: TRBD1; DNA: TGTGCCAGCAGCCAACAGGGGTATGAGCAGTTCTTC; CDR3: CASSQQGYEQFF
J: TRBJ1-2; size: NA; V: TRBV30; D: NA; DNA: TGTGCCTGGACCTCACCCCTGCCTAGCAGGCACCGGGGCTACACCTTC; CDR3: CAWTSPLPSRHRGYTF
J: TRBJ1-5; size: NA; V: TRBV6-6; D: NA; DNA: TGTGCCAGCAGTTACGGACACAATCAGCCCCAGCATTTT; CDR3: CASSYGHNQPQHF
J: TRBJ2-1; size: NA; V: TRBV5-6; D: TRBD1; DNA: TGTGCCAGCAGCTTGGGGGGACAGGGCCCCTACAATGAGCAGTTCTTC; CDR3: CASSLGGQGPYNEQFF
J: TRBJ1-2; size: NA; V: TRBV5-8; D: NA; DNA: TGTGCCAGCAGCTATGTCTCAGGTCTCAGCTATGGCTACACCTTC; CDR3: CASSYVSGLSYGYTF
J: TRBJ2-7; size: NA; V: TRBV6-6; D: NA; DNA: TGTGCCAGCAAGGAGCGCAGTACGTACTACGAGCAGTACTTC; CDR3: CASKERSTYYEQYF
J: TRBJ1-5; size: NA; V: TRBV19; D: NA; DNA: TGTGCCAGTAGTGTACAGGGTTATAGCAATCAGCCCCAGCATTTT; CDR3: CASSVQGYSNQPQHF
J: TRBJ1-1; size: NA; V: TRBV28; D: TRBD1; DNA: TGTGCCAGCAGTCTGACAGGGGGCAACACTGAAGCTTTCTTT; CDR3: CASSLTGGNTEAFF
J: TRBJ2-7; size: NA; V: TRBV5-1; D: NA; DNA: TGCGCCAGCAGCTTGGGAGAGGGCACCTACGAGCAGTACTTC; CDR3: CASSLGEGTYEQYF
J: TRBJ1-1; size: NA; V: TRBV19; D: NA; DNA: TGTGCCAGTACACCGGGGTGGTATCCGGCTGAAGCTTTCTTT; CDR3: CASTPGWYPAEAFF
J: TRBJ2-3; size: NA; V: TRBV27; D: NA; DNA: TGTGCCAGCAGTTTCCTCACAGATACGCAGTATTTT; CDR3: CASSFLTDTQYF
J: TRBJ2-7; size: NA; V: TRBV6-1; D: NA; DNA: TGTGCCAGCAGTGAAGAGTTAAGCCTCTCCTACGAGCAGTACTTC; CDR3: CASSEELSLSYEQYF
J: TRBJ2-7; size: NA; V: TRBV27; D: TRBD2; DNA: TGTGCCAGCAGCACCAGCGGGAGCTCCTACGAGCAGTACTTC; CDR3: CASSTSGSSYEQYF
J: TRBJ2-3; size: NA; V: TRBV6-1; D: TRBD2; DNA: TGTGCCAGCAGTGAATGGATGCCTAGCGGGAGGGCCCTTAGCACAGATACGCAGTATTTT; CDR3: CASSEWMPSGRALSTDTQYF
J: TRBJ1-5; size: NA; V: TRBV18; D: TRBD1; DNA: TGTGCCAGCTCAGCAGGGGGCGGTCAGCCCCAGCATTTT; CDR3: CASSAGGGQPQHF
J: TRBJ1-2; size: NA; V: TRBV14; D: NA; DNA: TGTGCCAGCAGCCCCCGGACAGAATTTAACTATGGCTACACCTTC; CDR3: CASSPRTEFNYGYTF
J: TRBJ1-2; size: NA; V: TRBV28; D: TRBD1; DNA: TGTGCCAGCAGTGCGGGGAGGGGGACAGGGGCGTTTAACTATGGCTACACCTTC; CDR3: CASSAGRGTGAFNYGYTF
J: TRBJ2-1; size: NA; V: TRBV11-3; D: TRBD2; DNA: TGTGCCAGCAGCTCGGGACTAGCAAACAATGAGCAGTTCTTC; CDR3: CASSSGLANNEQFF
J: TRBJ1-1; size: NA; V: TRBV11-2; D: TRBD1; DNA: TGTGCCAGCAGCCAAGGGACAGGGAACACTGAAGCTTTCTTT; CDR3: CASSQGTGNTEAFF
J: TRBJ2-1; size: NA; V: TRBV28; D: TRBD2; DNA: TGTGCCAGCAGGGAGACTAGCGCAGGACTTGAGCAGTTCTTC; CDR3: CASRETSAGLEQFF
J: TRBJ2-1; size: once; V: TRBV6-5; D: TRBD1; DNA: TGTGCCAGCAGTTACTCGGGACAGGGGGCTACTGAGCAGTTCTTC; CDR3: CASSYSGQGATEQFF
J: TRBJ1-2; size: NA; V: TRBV28; D: NA; DNA: TGTGCCAGCAGCCGGGGGGGGGACTATGGCTACACCTTC; CDR3: CASSRGGDYGYTF
J: TRBJ2-7; size: NA; V: TRBV18; D: TRBD1; DNA: TGTGCCAGCTCACCACCTACGGGACAGGTTAACGAGCAGTACTTC; CDR3: CASSPPTGQVNEQYF
J: TRBJ2-3; size: once; V: TRBV5-1; D: TRBD2; DNA: TGCGCCAGCAGCTTTTTGACTAGCGGGTACACAGATACGCAGTATTTT; CDR3: CASSFLTSGYTDTQYF
J: TRBJ2-1; size: NA; V: TRBV30; D: NA; DNA: TGTGCCTGGTCCCGGGAGTCCTCCTCCGATGAGCAGTTCTTC; CDR3: CAWSRESSSDEQFF
J: TRBJ2-7; size: NA; V: TRBV2; D: TRBD2; DNA: TGTGCCAGCGTTACTAGCGGGAGTCTTTGGTCATCCGAGCAGTACTTC; CDR3: CASVTSGSLWSSEQYF
J: TRBJ1-2; size: many; V: TRBV11-1; D: NA; DNA: TGTGCCAGCAGCTTAGGAGCGCAGGGCAACTATGGCTACACCTTC; CDR3: CASSLGAQGNYGYTF
J: TRBJ1-1; size: once; V: TRBV18; D: NA; DNA: TGTGCCAGCTCAATGACAGAAGGGGAAGCTTTCTTT; CDR3: CASSMTEGEAFF
J: TRBJ2-7; size: NA; V: TRBV7-9; D: NA; DNA: TGTGCCAGCAGCCAGGCAGGGTCCTACGAGCAGTACTTC; CDR3: CASSQAGSYEQYF
J: TRBJ2-1; size: NA; V: TRBV5-1; D: NA; DNA: TGCGCCAGCAGCCCCGGACTAACCCCGAATGAGCAGTTCTTC; CDR3: CASSPGLTPNEQFF
J: TRBJ1-5; size: NA; V: TRBV7-2; D: NA; DNA: TGTGCCAGCAGCATAGTGACAGGCCCCAATCAGCCCCAGCATTTT; CDR3: CASSIVTGPNQPQHF
J: TRBJ2-3; size: NA; V: TRBV6-1; D: TRBD1; DNA: TGTGCCAGCAGTGAAGAGGGGGCCACGCAGTATTTT; CDR3: CASSEEGATQYF
J: TRBJ2-3; size: NA; V: TRBV11-2; D: TRBD2; DNA: TGTGCCAGCAGCTTAGGACTAGCGGGACCAGATACGCAGTATTTT; CDR3: CASSLGLAGPDTQYF
J: TRBJ2-1; size: NA; V: TRBV2; D: NA; DNA: TGTGCCAGCTGGTGGGGCGATGAGCAGTTCTTC; CDR3: CASWWGDEQFF
J: TRBJ1-5; size: NA; V: TRBV28; D: TRBD1; DNA: TGTGCCAGCAGTTTGAGGAATTACAGGGGTCGCAATCAGCCCCAGCATTTT; CDR3: CASSLRNYRGRNQPQHF
J: TRBJ2-1; size: NA; V: TRBV28; D: TRBD2; DNA: TGTGCCAGCAGTCTGCTAGCGGCCTCTAATGAGCAGTTCTTC; CDR3: CASSLLAASNEQFF
J: TRBJ2-1; size: NA; V: TRBV6-1; D: TRBD1; DNA: TGTGCCAGCTCGGGTACACAGGGGGCTGATGAGCAGTTCTTC; CDR3: CASSGTQGADEQFF
J: TRBJ2-7; size: NA; V: TRBV5-1; D: NA; DNA: TGCGCCAGCAGCTACGGACTCAATAGCGAGCAGTACTTC; CDR3: CASSYGLNSEQYF
J: TRBJ1-1; size: NA; V: TRBV28; D: TRBD1; DNA: TGTGCCAGCAGTCCAGGGGGCGCGGGGAACACTGAAGCTTTCTTT; CDR3: CASSPGGAGNTEAFF
J: TRBJ1-3; size: NA; V: TRBV25-1; D: NA; DNA: TGTGCCAGCAGTGGGAGGCCGGGACTAGGGACTGGAAACACCATATATTTT; CDR3: CASSGRPGLGTGNTIYF
J: TRBJ2-3; size: NA; V: TRBV18; D: NA; DNA: TGTGCCAGCTCCCCCGGGCGGCGTGGTCAGGGCTTCACAGATACGCAGTATTTT; CDR3: CASSPGRRGQGFTDTQYF
J: TRBJ2-7; size: NA; V: TRBV7-9; D: TRBD2; DNA: TGTGCCAGCAGCTTAAGAGGACTAGAAGCCTCCTACGAGCAGTACTTC; CDR3: CASSLRGLEASYEQYF
J: TRBJ2-1; size: NA; V: TRBV28; D: TRBD1; DNA: TGTGCCAGCAGTCTACCGGGACAGGGAGGCAATGAGCAGTTCTTC; CDR3: CASSLPGQGGNEQFF
J: TRBJ2-7; size: NA; V: TRBV6-1; D: NA; DNA: TGTGCCCTGGGGGGATCCCACGAGCAGTACTTC; CDR3: CALGGSHEQYF
J: TRBJ2-3; size: NA; V: TRBV2; D: NA; DNA: TGTGCCAGCAGGGAGTTACAAAATACGCAGTATTTT; CDR3: CASRELQNTQYF
J: TRBJ2-2; size: NA; V: TRBV11-3; D: NA; DNA: TGTGCCAGCAGCTTAGAACCCCCAGGGTTGGGGGAGCTGTTTTTT; CDR3: CASSLEPPGLGELFF
J: TRBJ2-7; size: NA; V: TRBV27; D: NA; DNA: TGTGCCAGCAGTTCCGGGAACTCCTACGAGCAGTACTTC; CDR3: CASSSGNSYEQYF
J: TRBJ2-7; size: NA; V: TRBV27; D: NA; DNA: TGTGCCAGTGCTGCGGGACAGAGCTACGAGCAGTACTTC; CDR3: CASAAGQSYEQYF
J: TRBJ2-5; size: NA; V: TRBV28; D: NA; DNA: TGTGCCAGCAGCCCTGACCAAGAGACCCAGTACTTC; CDR3: CASSPDQETQYF
J: TRBJ2-3; size: NA; V: TRBV10-3; D: NA; DNA: TGTGCCATCAGTGAGGGCGCTAGCGACACAGATACGCAGTATTTT; CDR3: CAISEGASDTDTQYF
J: TRBJ2-2; size: NA; V: TRBV11-2; D: NA; DNA: TGTGCCAGCAGCCTCTTCGGAGGAACCGGGGAGCTGTTTTTT; CDR3: CASSLFGGTGELFF
J: TRBJ2-7; size: NA; V: TRBV6-6; D: TRBD1; DNA: TGTGCCAGCATCTCCCAGACAGGGGGCTACGAGCAGTACTTC; CDR3: CASISQTGGYEQYF
J: TRBJ2-1; size: NA; V: TRBV5-1; D: TRBD2; DNA: TGCGCCAGCAGCTCGGGACTAGCGGGAGGCTACAATGAGCAGTTCTTC; CDR3: CASSSGLAGGYNEQFF
J: TRBJ2-7; size: once; V: TRBV28; D: NA; DNA: TGCTCGTCGGGTGCAGCGTCCTACTCGTGGGAGCAGTACTTC; CDR3: CSSGAASYSWEQYF
J: TRBJ2-3; size: once; V: TRBV28; D: NA; DNA: TGTGCCAGCAGTTTATCGGCGGGGAGGCAGTATTTT; CDR3: CASSLSAGRQYF
J: TRBJ2-1; size: NA; V: TRBV27; D: TRBD2; DNA: TGTGCCAGCAGTTGGGCGGGAGCCTACAATGAGCAGTTCTTC; CDR3: CASSWAGAYNEQFF